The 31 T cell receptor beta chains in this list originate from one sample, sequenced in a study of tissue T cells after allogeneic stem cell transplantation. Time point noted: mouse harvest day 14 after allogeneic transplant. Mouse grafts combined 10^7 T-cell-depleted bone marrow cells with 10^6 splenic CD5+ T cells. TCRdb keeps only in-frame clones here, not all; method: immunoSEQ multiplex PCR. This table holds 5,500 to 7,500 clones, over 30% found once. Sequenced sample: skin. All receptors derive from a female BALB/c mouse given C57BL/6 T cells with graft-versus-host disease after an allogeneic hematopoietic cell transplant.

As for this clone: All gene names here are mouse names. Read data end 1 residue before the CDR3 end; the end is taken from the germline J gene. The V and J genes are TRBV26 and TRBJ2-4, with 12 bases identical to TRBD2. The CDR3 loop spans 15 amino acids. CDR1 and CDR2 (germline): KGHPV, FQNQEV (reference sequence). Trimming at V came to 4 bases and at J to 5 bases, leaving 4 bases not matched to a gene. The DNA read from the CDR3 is TGTGCCAGCAGTCCGACTGGGGGGGCGGTAAACACCTTGTAC. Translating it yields CASSPTGGAVNTLY. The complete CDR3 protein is CASSPTGGAVNTLYF.

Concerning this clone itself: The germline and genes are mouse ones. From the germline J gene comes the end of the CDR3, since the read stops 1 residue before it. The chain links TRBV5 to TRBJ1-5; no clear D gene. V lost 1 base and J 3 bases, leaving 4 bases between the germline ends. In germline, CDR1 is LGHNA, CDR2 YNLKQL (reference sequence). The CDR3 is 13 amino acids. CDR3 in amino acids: CASSQASNQAPLF. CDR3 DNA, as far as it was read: TGTGCCAGCAGCCAAGCCAGCAACCAGGCTCCGCTT.

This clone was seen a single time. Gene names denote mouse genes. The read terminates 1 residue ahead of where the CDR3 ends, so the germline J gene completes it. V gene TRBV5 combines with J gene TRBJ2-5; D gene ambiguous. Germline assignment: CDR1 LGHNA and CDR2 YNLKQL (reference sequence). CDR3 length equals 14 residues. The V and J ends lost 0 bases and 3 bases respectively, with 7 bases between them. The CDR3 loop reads CASSQERQQDTQYF. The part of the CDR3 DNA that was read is TGTGCCAGCAGCCAAGAGAGACAACAAGACACCCAGTAC.

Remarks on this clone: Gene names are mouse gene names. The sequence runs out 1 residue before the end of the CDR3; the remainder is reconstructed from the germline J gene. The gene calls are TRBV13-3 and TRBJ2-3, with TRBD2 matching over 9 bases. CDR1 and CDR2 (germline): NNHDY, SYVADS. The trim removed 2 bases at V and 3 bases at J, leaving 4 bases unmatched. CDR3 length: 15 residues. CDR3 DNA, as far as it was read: TGTGCCAGCAGTGACTGGGGGGGGCGCGCAGAAACGCTGTAT. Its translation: CASSDWGGRAETLY. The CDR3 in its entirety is CASSDWGGRAETLYF.

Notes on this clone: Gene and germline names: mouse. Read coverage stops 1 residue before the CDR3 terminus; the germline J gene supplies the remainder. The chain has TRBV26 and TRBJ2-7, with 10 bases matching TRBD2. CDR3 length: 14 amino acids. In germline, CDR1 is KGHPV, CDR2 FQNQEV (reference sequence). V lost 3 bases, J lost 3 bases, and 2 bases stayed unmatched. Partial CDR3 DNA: TGTGCCAGCAGTCTAGACTGGGGGGACTATGAACAGTAC. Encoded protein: CASSLDWGDYEQY. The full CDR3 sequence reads CASSLDWGDYEQYF.

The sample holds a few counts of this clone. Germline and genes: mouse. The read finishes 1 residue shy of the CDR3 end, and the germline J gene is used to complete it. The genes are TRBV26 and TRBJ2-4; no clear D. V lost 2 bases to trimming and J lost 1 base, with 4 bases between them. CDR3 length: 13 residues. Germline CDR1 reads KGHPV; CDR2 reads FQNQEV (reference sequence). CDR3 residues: CASSLNGQNTLYF. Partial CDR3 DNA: TGTGCCAGCAGTCTGAACGGTCAAAACACCTTGTAC.

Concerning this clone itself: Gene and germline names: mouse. CDR3 DNA, as far as it was read: TGTGCCAGCAGCTTATGGGGGGCAAACACCGGGCAGCTCTAC. It specifies CASSLWGANTGQLY. The whole CDR3 is CASSLWGANTGQLYF. V gene TRBV3 combines with J gene TRBJ2-2; 7 positions match TRBD2. The read is 1 residue too short to cover the CDR3 end, so that end is filled in from the germline J gene. CDR1 is SNHLY and CDR2 is FYNGKV in the germline V gene (reference sequence). The junction had 0 bases not matched to a gene; V was cut back by 2 bases and J by 0 bases. CDR3 length: 15 amino acids.

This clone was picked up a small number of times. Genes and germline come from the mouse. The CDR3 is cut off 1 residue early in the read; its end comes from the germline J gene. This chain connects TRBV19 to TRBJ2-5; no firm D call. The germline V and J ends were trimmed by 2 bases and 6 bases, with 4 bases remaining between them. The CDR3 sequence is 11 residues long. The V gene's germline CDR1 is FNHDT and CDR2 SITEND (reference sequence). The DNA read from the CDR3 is TGTGCCAGCAGTATTAGGGACACCCAGTAC. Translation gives CASSIRDTQY. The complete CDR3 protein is CASSIRDTQYF.

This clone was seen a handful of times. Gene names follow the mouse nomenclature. This CDR3 is CSSSRRDWGGLFEQYF. The sequenced part of the CDR3 DNA is TGCTCCAGCAGTCGCCGAGACTGGGGGGGACTATTTGAACAGTAC. The V and J genes are TRBV23 and TRBJ2-7; the D call of TRBD2 is as the table states it, not checked on the DNA. Read coverage stops 1 residue before the CDR3 terminus; the germline J gene supplies the remainder. Germline V lookup: CDR1 KGHTA, CDR2 FQNQQP. The CDR3 has 16 residues.

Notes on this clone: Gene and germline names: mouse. The CDR3 here is CASSPGTGGTERLFF. CDR3 bases read: TGTGCCAGCAGTCCCGGGACAGGGGGCACCGAAAGATTATTT. This chain uses TRBV3 with TRBJ1-4; 12 bases align to TRBD1. The CDR3 extends 1 residue past the end of the read, so its final part is completed from the germline J gene. Trimming removed 6 bases from V and 7 bases from J; junction bases left unmatched: 6. Germline loops: CDR1 SNHLY, CDR2 FYNGKV (reference sequence). The CDR3 covers 15 residues.

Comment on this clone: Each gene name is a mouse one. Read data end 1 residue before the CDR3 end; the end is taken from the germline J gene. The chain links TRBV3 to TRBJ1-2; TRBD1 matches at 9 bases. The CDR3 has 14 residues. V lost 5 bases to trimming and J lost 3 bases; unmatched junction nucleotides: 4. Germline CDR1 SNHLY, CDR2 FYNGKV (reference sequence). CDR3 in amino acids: CASSNRDRDSDYTF. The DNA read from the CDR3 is TGTGCCAGCAGCAACCGGGACAGGGACTCCGACTACACC.

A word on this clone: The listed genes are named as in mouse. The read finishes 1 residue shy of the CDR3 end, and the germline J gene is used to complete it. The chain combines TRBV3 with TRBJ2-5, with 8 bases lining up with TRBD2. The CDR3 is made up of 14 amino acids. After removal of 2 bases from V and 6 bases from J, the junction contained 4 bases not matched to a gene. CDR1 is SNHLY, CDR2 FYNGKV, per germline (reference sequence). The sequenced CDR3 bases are TGTGCCAGCAGCTTAAACTGGGGGCGGGACACCCAGTAC. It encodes CASSLNWGRDTQY. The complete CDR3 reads CASSLNWGRDTQYF.

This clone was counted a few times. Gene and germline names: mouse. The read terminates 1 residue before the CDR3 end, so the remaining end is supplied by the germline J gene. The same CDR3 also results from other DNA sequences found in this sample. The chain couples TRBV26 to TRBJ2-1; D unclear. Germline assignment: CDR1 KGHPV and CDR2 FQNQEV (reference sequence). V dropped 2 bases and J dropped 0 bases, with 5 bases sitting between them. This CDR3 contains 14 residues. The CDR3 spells CASSLRDNYAEQFF. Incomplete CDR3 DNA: TGTGCCAGCAGTCTGAGGGATAACTATGCTGAGCAGTTC.

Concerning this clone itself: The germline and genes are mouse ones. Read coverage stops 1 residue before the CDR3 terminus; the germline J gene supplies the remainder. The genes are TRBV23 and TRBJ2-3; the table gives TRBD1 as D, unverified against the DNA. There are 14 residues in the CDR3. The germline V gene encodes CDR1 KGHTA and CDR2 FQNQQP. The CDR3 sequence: CSSSPGQGAETLYF. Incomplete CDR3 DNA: TGCTCCAGCAGTCCGGGACAGGGGGCAGAAACGCTGTAT.

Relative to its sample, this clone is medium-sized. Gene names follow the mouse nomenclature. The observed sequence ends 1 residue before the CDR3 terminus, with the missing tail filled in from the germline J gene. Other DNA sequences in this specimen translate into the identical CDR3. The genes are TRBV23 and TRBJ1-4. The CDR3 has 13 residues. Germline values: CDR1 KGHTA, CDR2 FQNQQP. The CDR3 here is CSSSPISNERLFF. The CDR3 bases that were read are TGCTCCAGCAGCCCGATTTCCAACGAAAGATTATTT.

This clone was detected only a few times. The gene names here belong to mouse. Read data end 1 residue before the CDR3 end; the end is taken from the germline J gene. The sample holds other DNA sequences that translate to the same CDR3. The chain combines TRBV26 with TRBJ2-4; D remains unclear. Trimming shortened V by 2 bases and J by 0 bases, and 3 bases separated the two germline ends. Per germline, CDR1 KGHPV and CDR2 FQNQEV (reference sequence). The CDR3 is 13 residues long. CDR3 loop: CASSLTSQNTLYF. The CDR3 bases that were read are TGTGCCAGCAGTCTGACAAGTCAAAACACCTTGTAC.

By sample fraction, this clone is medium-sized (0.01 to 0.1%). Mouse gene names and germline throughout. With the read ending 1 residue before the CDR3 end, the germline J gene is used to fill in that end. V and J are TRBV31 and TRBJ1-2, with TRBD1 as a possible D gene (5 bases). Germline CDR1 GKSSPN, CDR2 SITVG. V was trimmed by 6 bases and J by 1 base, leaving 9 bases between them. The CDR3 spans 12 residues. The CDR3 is CACRQKNSDYTF. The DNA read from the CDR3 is TGTGCCTGTAGACAGAAAAACTCCGACTACACC.

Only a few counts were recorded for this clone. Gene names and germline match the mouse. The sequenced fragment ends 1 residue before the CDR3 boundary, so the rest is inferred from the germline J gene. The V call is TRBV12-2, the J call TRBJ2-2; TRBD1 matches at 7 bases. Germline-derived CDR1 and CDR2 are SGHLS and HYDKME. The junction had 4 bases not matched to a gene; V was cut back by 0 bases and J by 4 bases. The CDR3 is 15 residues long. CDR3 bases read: TGTGCCAGCTCTCTCACAGGGGCGGGCACCGGGCAGCTCTAC. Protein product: CASSLTGAGTGQLY. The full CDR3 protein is CASSLTGAGTGQLYF.

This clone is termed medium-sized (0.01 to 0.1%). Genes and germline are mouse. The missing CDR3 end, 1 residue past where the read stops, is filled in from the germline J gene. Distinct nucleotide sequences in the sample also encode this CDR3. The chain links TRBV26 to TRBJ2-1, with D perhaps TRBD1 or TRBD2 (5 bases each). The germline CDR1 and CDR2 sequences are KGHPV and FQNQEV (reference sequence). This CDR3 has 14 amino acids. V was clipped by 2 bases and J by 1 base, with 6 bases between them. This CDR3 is CASSLRDNYAEQFF. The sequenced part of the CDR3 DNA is TGTGCCAGCAGTCTGAGGGACAACTATGCTGAGCAGTTC.

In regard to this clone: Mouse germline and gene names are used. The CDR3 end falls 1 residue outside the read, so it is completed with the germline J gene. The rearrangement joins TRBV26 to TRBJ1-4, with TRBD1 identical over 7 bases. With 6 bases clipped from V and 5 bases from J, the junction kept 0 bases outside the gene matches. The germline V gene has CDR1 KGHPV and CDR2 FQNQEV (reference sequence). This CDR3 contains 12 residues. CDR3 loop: CASRQGNERLFF. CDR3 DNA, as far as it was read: TGTGCCAGCAGACAGGGGAACGAAAGATTATTT.

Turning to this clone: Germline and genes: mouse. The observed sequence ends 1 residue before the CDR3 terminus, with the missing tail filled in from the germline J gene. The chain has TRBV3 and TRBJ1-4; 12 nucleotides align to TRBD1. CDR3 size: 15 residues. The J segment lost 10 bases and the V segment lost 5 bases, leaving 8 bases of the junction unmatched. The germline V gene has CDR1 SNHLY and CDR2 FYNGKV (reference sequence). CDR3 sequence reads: CASSTGTGGAGRLFF. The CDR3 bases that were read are TGTGCCAGCAGCACCGGGACAGGGGGCGCAGGAAGATTATTT.

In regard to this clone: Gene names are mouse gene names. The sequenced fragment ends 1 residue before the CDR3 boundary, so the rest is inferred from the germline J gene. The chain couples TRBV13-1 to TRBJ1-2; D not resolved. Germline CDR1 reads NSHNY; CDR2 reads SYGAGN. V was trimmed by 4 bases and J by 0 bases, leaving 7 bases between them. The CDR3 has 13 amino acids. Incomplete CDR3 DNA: TGTGCCAGCAGTCCCCAAGCAAACTCCGACTACACC. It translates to CASSPQANSDYT. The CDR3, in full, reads CASSPQANSDYTF.

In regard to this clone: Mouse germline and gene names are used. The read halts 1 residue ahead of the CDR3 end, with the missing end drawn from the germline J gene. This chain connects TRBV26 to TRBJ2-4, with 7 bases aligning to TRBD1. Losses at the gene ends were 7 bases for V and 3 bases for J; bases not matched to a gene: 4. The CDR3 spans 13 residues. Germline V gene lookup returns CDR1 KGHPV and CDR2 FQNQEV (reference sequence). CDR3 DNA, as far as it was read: TGTGCCAGCAAACAGGGGAGCCAAAACACCTTGTAC. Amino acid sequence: CASKQGSQNTLY. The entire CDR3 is CASKQGSQNTLYF.

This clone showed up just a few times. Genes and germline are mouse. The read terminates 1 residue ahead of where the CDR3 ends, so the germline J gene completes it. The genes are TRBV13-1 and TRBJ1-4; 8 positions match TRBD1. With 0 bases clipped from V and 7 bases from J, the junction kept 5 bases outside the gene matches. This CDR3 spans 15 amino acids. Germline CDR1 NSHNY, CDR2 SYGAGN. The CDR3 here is CASSDGTGKGERLFF. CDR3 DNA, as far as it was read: TGTGCCAGCAGTGATGGGACAGGGAAGGGCGAAAGATTATTT.

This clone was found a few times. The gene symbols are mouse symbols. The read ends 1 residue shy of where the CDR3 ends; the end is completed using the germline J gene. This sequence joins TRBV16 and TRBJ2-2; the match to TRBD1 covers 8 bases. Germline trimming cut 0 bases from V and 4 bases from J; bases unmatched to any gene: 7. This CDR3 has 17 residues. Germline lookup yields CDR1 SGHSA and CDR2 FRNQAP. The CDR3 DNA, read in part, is TGTGCAAGCAGCTTAGATCTCCAGGGGGCGGGCACCGGGCAGCTCTAC. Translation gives CASSLDLQGAGTGQLY. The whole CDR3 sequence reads CASSLDLQGAGTGQLYF.

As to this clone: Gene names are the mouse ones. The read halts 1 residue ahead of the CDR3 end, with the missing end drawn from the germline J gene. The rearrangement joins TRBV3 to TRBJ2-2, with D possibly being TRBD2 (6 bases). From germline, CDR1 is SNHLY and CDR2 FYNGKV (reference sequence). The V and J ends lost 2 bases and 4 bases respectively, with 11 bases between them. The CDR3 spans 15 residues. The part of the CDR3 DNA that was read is TGTGCCAGCAGCTTACGCGCGGGGGGCACCGGGCAGCTCTAC. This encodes CASSLRAGGTGQLY. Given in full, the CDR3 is CASSLRAGGTGQLYF.

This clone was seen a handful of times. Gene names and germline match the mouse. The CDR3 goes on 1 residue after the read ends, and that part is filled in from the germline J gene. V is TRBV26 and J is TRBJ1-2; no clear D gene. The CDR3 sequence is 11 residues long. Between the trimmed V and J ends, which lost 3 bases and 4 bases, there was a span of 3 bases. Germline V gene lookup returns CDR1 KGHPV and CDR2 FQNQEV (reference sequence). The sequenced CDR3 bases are TGTGCCAGCAGTCTAGGCTCCGACTACACC. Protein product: CASSLGSDYT. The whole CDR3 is CASSLGSDYTF.

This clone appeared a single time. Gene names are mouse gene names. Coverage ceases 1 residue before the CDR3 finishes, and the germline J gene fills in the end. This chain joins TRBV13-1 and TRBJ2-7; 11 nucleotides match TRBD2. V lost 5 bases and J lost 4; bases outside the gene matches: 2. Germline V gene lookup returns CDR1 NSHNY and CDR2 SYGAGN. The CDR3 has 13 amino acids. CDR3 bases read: TGTGCCAGCAGAGACTGGGGGGGGTATGAACAGTAC. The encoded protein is CASRDWGGYEQY. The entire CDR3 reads CASRDWGGYEQYF.

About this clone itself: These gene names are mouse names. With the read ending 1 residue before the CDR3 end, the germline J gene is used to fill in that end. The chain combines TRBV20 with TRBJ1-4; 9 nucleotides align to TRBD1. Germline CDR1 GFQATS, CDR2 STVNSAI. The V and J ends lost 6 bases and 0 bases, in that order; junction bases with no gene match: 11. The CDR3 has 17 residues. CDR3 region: CGARRGDRVVSNERLFF. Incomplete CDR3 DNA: TGTGGTGCCAGGAGGGGGGACAGGGTCGTTTCCAACGAAAGATTATTT.

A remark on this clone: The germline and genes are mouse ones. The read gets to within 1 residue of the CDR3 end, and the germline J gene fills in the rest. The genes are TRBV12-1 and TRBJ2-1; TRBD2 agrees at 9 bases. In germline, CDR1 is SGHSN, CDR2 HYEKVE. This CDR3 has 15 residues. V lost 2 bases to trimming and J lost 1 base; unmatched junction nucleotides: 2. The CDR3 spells CASSPDWGNYAEQFF. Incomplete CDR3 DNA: TGTGCCAGCTCTCCCGACTGGGGGAACTATGCTGAGCAGTTC.

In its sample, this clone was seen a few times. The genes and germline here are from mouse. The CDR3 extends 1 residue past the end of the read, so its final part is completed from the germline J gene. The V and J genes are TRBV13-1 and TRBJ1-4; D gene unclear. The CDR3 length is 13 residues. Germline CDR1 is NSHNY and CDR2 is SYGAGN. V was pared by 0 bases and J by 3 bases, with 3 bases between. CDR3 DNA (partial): TGTGCCAGCAGTGATGGGGCCAACGAAAGATTATTT. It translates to CASSDGANERLF. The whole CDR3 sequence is CASSDGANERLFF.